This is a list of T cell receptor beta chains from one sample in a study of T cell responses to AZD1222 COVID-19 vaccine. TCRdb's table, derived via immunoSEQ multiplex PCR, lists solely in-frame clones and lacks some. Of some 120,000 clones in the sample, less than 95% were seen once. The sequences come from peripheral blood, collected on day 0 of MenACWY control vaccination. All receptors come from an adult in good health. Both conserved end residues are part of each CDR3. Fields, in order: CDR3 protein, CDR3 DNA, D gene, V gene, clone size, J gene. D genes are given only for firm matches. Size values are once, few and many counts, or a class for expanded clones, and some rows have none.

CASSLFGEKLFF,TGTGCCAGCAGCTTATTCGGGGAAAAACTGTTTTTT,.,TRBV7-6,.,TRBJ1-4
CASRAGTDYNSPLHF,TGTGCCAGCAGGGCCGGGACAGACTATAATTCACCCCTCCACTTT,TRBD1,TRBV6-5,.,TRBJ1-6
CASRPGHLQVYNEQFF,TGCGCCAGCAGGCCCGGACACTTGCAGGTGTACAATGAGCAGTTCTTC,.,TRBV5-1,few,TRBJ2-1
CASSYPSGGAWETQYF,TGTGCCAGCAGTTACCCTAGCGGGGGGGCCTGGGAGACCCAGTACTTC,TRBD2,TRBV6-6,.,TRBJ2-5
CASSQDWGGSDTQYF,TGCGCCAGCAGCCAAGATTGGGGGGGTTCAGATACGCAGTATTTT,TRBD2,TRBV4-3,few,TRBJ2-3
CSAMRDTQYF,TGCAGTGCCATGCGAGATACGCAGTATTTT,.,TRBV20-1,.,TRBJ2-3
CASSLVGRNEQFF,TGTGCCAGCAGCTTAGTAGGTAGAAATGAGCAGTTCTTC,.,TRBV7-2,.,TRBJ2-1
CASTGQGLDYGYTF,TGCGCCAGCACAGGACAGGGGCTGGACTATGGCTACACCTTC,TRBD1,TRBV5-1,.,TRBJ1-2
CATSGGTDTGELFF,TGTGCCACCAGTGGGGGGACCGACACCGGGGAGCTGTTTTTT,.,TRBV24-1,.,TRBJ2-2
CASSRLAGGNEQFF,TGTGCCAGCAGCCGACTAGCGGGAGGTAATGAGCAGTTCTTC,TRBD2,TRBV13,.,TRBJ2-1
CASSLTGGEQFF,TGTGCCAGCAGCCTCACGGGGGGTGAGCAGTTCTTC,TRBD2,TRBV7-2,.,TRBJ2-1
CASRKMTGGFGNQPQHF,TGTGCCAGTAGGAAAATGACAGGGGGCTTTGGCAATCAGCCCCAGCATTTT,TRBD1,TRBV19,.,TRBJ1-5
CASSPPWGSMETQYF,TGTGCCAGCAGCCCCCCCTGGGGAAGCATGGAGACCCAGTACTTC,.,TRBV7-9,.,TRBJ2-5
CASKVWDDSYEQYF,TGTGCCAGCAAAGTCTGGGACGACTCCTACGAGCAGTACTTC,.,TRBV13,once,TRBJ2-7
CASSQGGLGTTSYEQYF,TGTGCCAGCAGCCAGGGGGGTTTGGGGACTACCTCCTACGAGCAGTACTTC,TRBD2,TRBV14,few,TRBJ2-7
CASSDSSEGDNEQFF,TGTGCCAGCAGTGACTCATCAGAGGGGGACAATGAGCAGTTCTTC,.,TRBV6-4,.,TRBJ2-1